Sequencing of this T cell receptor (beta chain) was carried out in a study of neoadjuvant nivolumab and ipilimumab in lung cancer. Study details: Nivolumab 3 mg/kg was given days 1, 15 and 29, plus ipilimumab 1 mg/kg day 1 in combination.

Study-wide points: TCR sequencing covered a small number of samples. From pretherapy to surgery, tumor richness and clonality rose with dual therapy. Resected tumors had greater TCR richness and clonality than uninvolved lung.

The method was immunoSEQ multiplex PCR; TCRdb's version includes in-frame clones alone and lacks a portion of them. The sample comprises 15,000 to 20,000 clones, about 90% of which are singletons, and 2.1% rests with the top ten. Trimming removed 0 bases at V and 1 base at J, with 15 bases between. The CDR3 sequence is 17 residues long. CDR1 is SNHLY and CDR2 is FYNNEI in the germline V gene. As regards this clone: Its specificity is unknown.

The V and J genes are TRBV2 and TRBJ1-1; D possibly corresponds to TRBD1 (6 bases). The sequenced sample was peripheral blood, obtained before neoadjuvant nivolumab, alone or with ipilimumab. This TCR was recovered from an adult with non-small cell lung cancer. CDR3 coding DNA: TGTGCCAGCAGTGAAGCGCGGCAGGGGCTTGGGAACACTGAAGCTTTCTTT. This sequence encodes CASSEARQGLGNTEAFF.